This T cell receptor beta chain was retrieved from a study of blood T cell repertoires in COVID-19. Study background: Samples taken during acute and convalescent COVID-19 were collected in the United States, Italy and Spain. T cells, B-cell-depleted T cells, or PBMCs supplied cDNA or gDNA.

Germline CDR1 and CDR2: LNHDA and SQIVND (reference sequence). The V end was cut by 4 bases, the J end by 1 base, with 16 bases between. The CDR3 loop spans 16 amino acids. Study processing details: Reference gene primer amplification yielded estimated nucleated cell counts. Clones were sequenced by immunoSEQ multiplex PCR, and TCRdb holds only the in-frame ones, with some missing. The V and J calls and clone size are taken from that table; D and trimming were inferred from the DNA. Of about 23,000 clones listed, about nine tenths are singletons. Sample: peripheral blood. The rearrangement uses TRBV19 and TRBJ2-5; the D is unclear. This receptor was obtained from a woman of 80 years or more with acute or convalescent COVID-19. CDR3 region: CASSRSSAKVQETQYF. CDR3 sequence (DNA): TGTGCCAGTAGTAGATCTAGTGCTAAAGTCCAAGAGACCCAGTACTTC. The full variable domain, rest sourced from reference TRBV19 and TRBJ2-5, is DGGITQSPKYLFRKEGQNVTLSCEQNLNHDAMYWYRQDPGQGLRLIYYSQIVNDFQKGDIAEGYSVSREKKESFPLTVTSAQKNPTAFYLCASSRSSAKVQETQYFGPGTRLLVL.